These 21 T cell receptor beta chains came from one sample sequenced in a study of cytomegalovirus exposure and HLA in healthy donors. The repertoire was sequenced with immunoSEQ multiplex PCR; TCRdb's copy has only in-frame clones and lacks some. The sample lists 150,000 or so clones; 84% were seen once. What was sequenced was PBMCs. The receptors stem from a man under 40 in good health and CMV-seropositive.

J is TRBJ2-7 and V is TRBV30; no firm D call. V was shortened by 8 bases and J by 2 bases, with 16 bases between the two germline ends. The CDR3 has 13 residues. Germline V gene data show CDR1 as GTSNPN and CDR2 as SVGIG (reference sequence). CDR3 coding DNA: TGTGCCCAAGAGACGCGGTCTACCTACGAGCAGTACTTC. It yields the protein CAQETRSTYEQYF.

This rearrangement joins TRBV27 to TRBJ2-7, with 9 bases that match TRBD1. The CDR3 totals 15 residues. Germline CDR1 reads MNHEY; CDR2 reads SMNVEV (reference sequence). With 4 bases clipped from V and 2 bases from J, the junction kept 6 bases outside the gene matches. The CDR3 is CASSWGTGTTYEQYF. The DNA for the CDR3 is TGTGCCAGCAGTTGGGGGACAGGGACCACCTACGAGCAGTACTTC.

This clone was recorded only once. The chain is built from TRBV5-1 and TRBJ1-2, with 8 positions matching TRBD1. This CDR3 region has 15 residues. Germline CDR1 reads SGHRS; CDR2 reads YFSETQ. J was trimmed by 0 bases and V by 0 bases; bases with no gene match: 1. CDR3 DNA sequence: TGCGCCAGCAGCTTGGGGACAGGGCCTAACTATGGCTACACCTTC. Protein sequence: CASSLGTGPNYGYTF.

This chain's CDR3 is CASSSERTGLGNQPQHF. The DNA for the CDR3 is TGTGCCAGCAGCTCGGAGAGGACAGGGCTCGGCAATCAGCCCCAGCATTTT. The J gene is TRBJ1-5, the V gene TRBV5-8, with 8 bases identical to TRBD1. V shed 3 bases and J 2 bases; nucleotides not matched to a gene: 10. This CDR3 is 17 amino acids long. The germline V gene encodes CDR1 SGHTS and CDR2 YDEGEE.

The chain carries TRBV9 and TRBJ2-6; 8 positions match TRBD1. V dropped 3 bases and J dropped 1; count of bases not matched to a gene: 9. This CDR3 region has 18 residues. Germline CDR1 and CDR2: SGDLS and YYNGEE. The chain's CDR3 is CASSDKWTGSSGANVLTF. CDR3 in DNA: TGTGCCAGCAGCGACAAATGGACAGGGAGTTCTGGGGCCAACGTCCTGACTTTC.

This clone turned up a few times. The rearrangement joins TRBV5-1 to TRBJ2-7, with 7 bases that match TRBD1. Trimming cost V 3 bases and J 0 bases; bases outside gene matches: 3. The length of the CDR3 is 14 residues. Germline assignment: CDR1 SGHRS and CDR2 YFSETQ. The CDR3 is CASSSGTASYEQYF. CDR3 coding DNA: TGCGCCAGCAGCTCCGGGACAGCCTCCTACGAGCAGTACTTC.

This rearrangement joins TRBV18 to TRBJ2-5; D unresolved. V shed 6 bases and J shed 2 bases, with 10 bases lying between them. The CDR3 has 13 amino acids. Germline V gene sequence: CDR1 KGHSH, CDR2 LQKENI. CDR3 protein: CASSSTPQETQYF. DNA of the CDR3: TGTGCCAGCTCCTCTACCCCACAAGAGACCCAGTACTTC. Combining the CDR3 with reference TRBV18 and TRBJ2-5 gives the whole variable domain NAGVMQNPRHLVRRRGQEARLRCSPMKGHSHVYWYRQLPEEGLKFMVYLQKENIIDESGMPKERFSAEFPKEGPSILRIQQVVRGDSAAYFCASSSTPQETQYFGPGTRLLVL.

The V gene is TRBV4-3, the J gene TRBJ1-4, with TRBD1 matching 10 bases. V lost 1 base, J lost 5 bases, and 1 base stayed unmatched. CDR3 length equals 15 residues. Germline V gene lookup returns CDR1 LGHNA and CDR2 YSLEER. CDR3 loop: CASSQGQGANEKLFF. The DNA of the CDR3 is TGCGCCAGCAGCCAAGGACAGGGGGCGAATGAAAAACTGTTTTTT.

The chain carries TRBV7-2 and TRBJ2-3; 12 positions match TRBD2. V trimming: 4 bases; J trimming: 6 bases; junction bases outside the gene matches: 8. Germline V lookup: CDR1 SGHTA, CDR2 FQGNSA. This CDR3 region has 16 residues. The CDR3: CASSSTSGGLRDTQYF. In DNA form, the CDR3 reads TGTGCCAGCAGCTCCACTAGCGGGGGGTTAAGGGATACGCAGTATTTT.

DNA of the CDR3: TGCGCCAGCAGCTCCAACAGGGGGAACGAGCAGTACTTC. Protein product: CASSSNRGNEQYF. The chain has TRBV5-1 and TRBJ2-7; 8 nucleotides match TRBD1. With 3 bases clipped from V and 5 bases from J, the junction kept 4 bases outside the gene matches. The CDR3 length is 13 residues. Looked up from germline, CDR1 is SGHRS and CDR2 is YFSETQ.

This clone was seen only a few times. CDR3 sequence (DNA): TGTGCCAGCAGCGTAGGTGACAGGGCTCCAGCTTTCTTT. Its translation is CASSVGDRAPAFF. This chain uses TRBV9 with TRBJ1-1; 7 bases are shared with TRBD1. V shed 0 bases and J 10 bases; nucleotides not matched to a gene: 6. The CDR3 length is 13 residues. Looked up from germline, CDR1 is SGDLS and CDR2 is YYNGEE.

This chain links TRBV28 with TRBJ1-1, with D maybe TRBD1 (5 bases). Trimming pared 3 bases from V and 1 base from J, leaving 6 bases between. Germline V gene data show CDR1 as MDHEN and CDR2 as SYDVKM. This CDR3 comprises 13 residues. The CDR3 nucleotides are TGTGCCAGCAGTTTTACAGGGAACACTGAAGCTTTCTTT. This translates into CASSFTGNTEAFF.

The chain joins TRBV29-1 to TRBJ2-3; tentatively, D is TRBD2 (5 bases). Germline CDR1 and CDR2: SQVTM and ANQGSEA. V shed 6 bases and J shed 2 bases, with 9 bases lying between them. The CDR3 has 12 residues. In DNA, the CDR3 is TGCAGCGTCCCGGGAATCACAGATACGCAGTATTTT. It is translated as CSVPGITDTQYF.

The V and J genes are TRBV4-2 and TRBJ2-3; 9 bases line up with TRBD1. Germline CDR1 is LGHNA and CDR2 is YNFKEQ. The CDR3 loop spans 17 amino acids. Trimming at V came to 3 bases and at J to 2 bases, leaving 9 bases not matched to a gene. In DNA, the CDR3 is TGTGCCAGCAGCCAGCTCCCGGGACAGGGTCTCACAGATACGCAGTATTTT. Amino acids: CASSQLPGQGLTDTQYF.

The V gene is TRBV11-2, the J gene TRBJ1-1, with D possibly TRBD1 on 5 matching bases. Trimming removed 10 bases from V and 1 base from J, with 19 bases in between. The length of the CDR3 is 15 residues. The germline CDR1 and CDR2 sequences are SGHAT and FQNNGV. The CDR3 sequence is CATSYDLGGNTEAFF. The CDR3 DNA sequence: TGTGCCACCTCTTATGATTTGGGGGGGAACACTGAAGCTTTCTTT.

The CDR3, as DNA: TGTGCCACCAGCAGAGGGGACTCGAAACAAGAGACCCAGTACTTC. Translated, it gives CATSRGDSKQETQYF. This chain uses TRBV15 with TRBJ2-5; D perhaps matches TRBD2 (6 bases). This CDR3 has 15 residues. Germline values: CDR1 LNHNV, CDR2 YYDKDF (reference sequence). V lost 1 base, J lost 2 bases, and 11 bases lay in between.

The CDR3 DNA reads as TGCGCCAGCAGCGTACAGGGTTTGGAGCCCCAGCATTTT. It is translated as CASSVQGLEPQHF. This chain joins TRBV5-1 and TRBJ1-5, with D perhaps matching TRBD1 (6 bases). This CDR3 is 13 amino acids long. V lost 4 bases and J lost 8, with 13 bases in between. CDR1 is SGHRS and CDR2 is YFSETQ in the germline V gene.

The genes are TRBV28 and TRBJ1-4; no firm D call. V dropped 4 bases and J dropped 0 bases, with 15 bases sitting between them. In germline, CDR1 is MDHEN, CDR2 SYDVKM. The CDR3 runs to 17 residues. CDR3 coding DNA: TGTGCCAGCAGTTCTCGTGATGCGGGGACAACTAATGAAAAACTGTTTTTT. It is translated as CASSSRDAGTTNEKLFF.

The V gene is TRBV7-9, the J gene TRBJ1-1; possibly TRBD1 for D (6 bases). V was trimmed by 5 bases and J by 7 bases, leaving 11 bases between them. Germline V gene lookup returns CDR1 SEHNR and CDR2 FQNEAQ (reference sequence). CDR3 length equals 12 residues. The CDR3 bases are TGTGCCAGCAGCCCTGGGACACATGAAGCTTTCTTT. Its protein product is CASSPGTHEAFF. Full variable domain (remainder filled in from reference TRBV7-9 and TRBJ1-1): DTGVSQNPRHKITKRGQNVTFRCDPISEHNRLYWYRQTLGQGPEFLTYFQNEAQLEKSRLLSDRFSAERPKGSFSTLEIQRTEQGDSAMYLCASSPGTHEAFFGQGTRLTVV.

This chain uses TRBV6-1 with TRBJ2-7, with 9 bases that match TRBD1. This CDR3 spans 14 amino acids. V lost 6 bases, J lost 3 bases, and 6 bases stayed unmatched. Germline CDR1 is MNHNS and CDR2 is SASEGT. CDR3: CASRMTGGRYEQYF. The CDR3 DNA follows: TGTGCCAGCAGAATGACAGGGGGGCGCTACGAGCAGTACTTC.

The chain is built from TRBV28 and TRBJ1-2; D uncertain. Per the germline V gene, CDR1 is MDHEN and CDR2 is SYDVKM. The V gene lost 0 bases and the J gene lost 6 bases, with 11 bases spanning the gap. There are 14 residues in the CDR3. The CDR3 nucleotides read TGTGCCAGCAGTTTATGGATGCGGGTTGATGGCTACACCTTC. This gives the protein CASSLWMRVDGYTF.